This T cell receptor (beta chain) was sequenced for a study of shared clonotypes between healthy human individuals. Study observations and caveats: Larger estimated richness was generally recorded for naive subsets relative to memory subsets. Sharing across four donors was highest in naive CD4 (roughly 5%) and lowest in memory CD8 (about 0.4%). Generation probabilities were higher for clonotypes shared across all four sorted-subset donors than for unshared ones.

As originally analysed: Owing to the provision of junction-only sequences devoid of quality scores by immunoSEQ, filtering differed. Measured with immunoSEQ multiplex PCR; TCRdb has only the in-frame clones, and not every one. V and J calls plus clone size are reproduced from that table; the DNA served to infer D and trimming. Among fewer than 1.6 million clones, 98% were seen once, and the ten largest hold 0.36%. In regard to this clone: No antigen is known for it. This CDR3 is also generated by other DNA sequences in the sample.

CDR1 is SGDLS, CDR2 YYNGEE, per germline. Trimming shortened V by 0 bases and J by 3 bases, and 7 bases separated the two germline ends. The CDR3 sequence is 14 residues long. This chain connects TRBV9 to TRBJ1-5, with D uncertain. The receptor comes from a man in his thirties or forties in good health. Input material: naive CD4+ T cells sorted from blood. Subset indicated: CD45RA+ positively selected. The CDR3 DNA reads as TGTGCCAGCAGCGTAGCTGGTAACAATCAGCCCCAGCATTTT. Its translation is CASSVAGNNQPQHF.